The present T cell receptor beta chain was sequenced within a study of human T cells and chemical hapten exposure (dated by TCRdb to about 2021). Concerning the study at large: For sensitization, 2% DPC in acetone was applied to a roughly 2 cm by roughly 2 cm area of upper inner arm skin. In alopecia patients, the study followed how the peripheral blood TCR repertoire changed in vivo over primary and secondary sensitization to diphenylcyclopropenone (DPC), a hapten. Patch testing was done on the upper back using Finn chambers containing 0.01% DPC, and results were scored after 6 days according to International Contact Dermatitis Research Group standards. Throughout the study period of roughly 24 weeks, patients also received therapeutic DPC doses to the scalp every week. Libraries were combined into a pool for sequencing, and differences in TCR yield between samples came mainly from small differences in library volumes within the pool. For TCR sequencing, blood came from 25 to 35 alopecia patients at anywhere from one to four time points (pre-sensitization, 2, 6 and 24 weeks). Patient blood was sampled pre-sensitization (week 0) and at 2, 6 and about 24 weeks after DPC sensitization. The patient cohort, mostly female, included alopecia areata with under or over 50% scalp involvement, alopecia totalis and alopecia universalis. What the study reported, not specific to this receptor: Significantly more large CDR3 similarity clusters were formed by expanded TCRs than by pre-sensitization or healthy control sets, consistent with antigen-driven responses. All patients had alopecia, a presumed autoimmune disease, so their immune response might differ from that of healthy individuals. A positive correlation was found between the number of PT1 expanded TCRs and patch test score, with significance reached at thresholds 8, 16 and 32 but not 4. After repeated subsampling, the strength of the expansion versus patch-test correlation and the threshold at which it became significant changed. DPC sensitization did not change the number of TCRs with a frequency above 1 in 1000, and there was no evidence of changes in global repertoire structure.

The library was built by means of RACE. Reads for this sample came from a NextSeq 500. During library preparation, unique molecular identifiers were attached to individual cDNA molecules so that TCRs could be counted in a quantitative, reproducible way. Each blood RNA sample was used to sequence both TCR alpha and TCR beta chains. In the original analysis: Samples had a median of roughly 100,000 TCRs, with a range from about 23,224 to 690,600. The Decombinator software suite was used to annotate the V, J and CDR3 of the TCR reads. For PS versus PT1 abundance plots, all samples were subsampled to the same number of TCRs (28,000). Expanded TCRs were defined as absent before sensitization and observed at least eight times at the 2-week time point. TCRdb reran the public reads through fastp at Q25 and MiXCR, keeping productive beta chains. CDR3 protein duplicates are merged, each entry listing the most common genes and DNA. These V and J calls are TCRdb output, not the study's own analysis. The sample profile shows about 100,000 distinct CDR3 sequences; about 10% of them were found once. Jointly, the top ten make up about 2.4% of the sample.

What this sample's time point label stands for: patch test 1, 2 weeks after DPC sensitization. The sample's treatment or condition label, in plain terms: therapeutic diphenylcyclopropenone sensitization with weekly scalp DPC. At each patch-test visit, blood was drawn before the patch test was applied. To be eligible, patients had to be aged 18 to 70, diagnosed with alopecia and judged suitable for DPC therapy, while pregnant patients were excluded. Total RNA was extracted from unfractionated whole blood collected in Tempus Blood RNA tubes. Trimming takes 3 bases off V and 1 base off J; junction bases not matched to a gene: 6. CDR1 DFQATT and CDR2 SNEGSKA are derived from the germline V gene (reference sequence). The CDR3 holds 15 amino acids from the cysteine to the phenylalanine. The entry retains the CDR3 DNA only, 45 bases that are in frame from base 1. Only a few counts were recorded for this clonotype. It lacks a known antigen. No qualities accompany the bases; no much larger clone lies one base away.

The chain is assembled from TRBV20-1 and TRBJ2-3; the junction holds 8 bases that match TRBD1. This clonotype was sampled from a man in his forties with alopecia areata. Some clones in this sample may be carry-over from other donors' samples. The material sequenced was whole blood, taken in connection with sensitization to the hapten diphenylcyclopropenone (DPC). The nucleotides are TGCAGTGCTAGCGTCATACAGGGGGGCACAGATACGCAGTATTTT. It is translated as CSASVIQGGTDTQYF.